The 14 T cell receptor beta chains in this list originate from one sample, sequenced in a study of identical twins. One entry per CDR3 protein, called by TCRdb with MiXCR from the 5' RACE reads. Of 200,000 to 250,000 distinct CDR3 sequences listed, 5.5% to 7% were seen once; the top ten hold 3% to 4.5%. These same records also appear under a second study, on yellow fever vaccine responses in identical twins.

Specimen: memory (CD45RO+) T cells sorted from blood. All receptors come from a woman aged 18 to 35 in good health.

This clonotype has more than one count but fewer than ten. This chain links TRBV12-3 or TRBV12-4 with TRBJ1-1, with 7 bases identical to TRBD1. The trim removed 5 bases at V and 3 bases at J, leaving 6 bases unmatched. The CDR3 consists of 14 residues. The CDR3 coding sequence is TGTGCCAGCAGTAAACAGGGGTCTCACACTGAAGCTTTCTTT. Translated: CASSKQGSHTEAFF.

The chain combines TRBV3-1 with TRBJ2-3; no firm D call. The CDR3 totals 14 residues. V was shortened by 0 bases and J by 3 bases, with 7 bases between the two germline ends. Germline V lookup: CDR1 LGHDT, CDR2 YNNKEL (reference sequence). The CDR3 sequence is CASSQEPTTDTQYF. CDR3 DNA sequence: TGTGCCAGCAGCCAAGAGCCCACTACAGATACGCAGTATTTT.

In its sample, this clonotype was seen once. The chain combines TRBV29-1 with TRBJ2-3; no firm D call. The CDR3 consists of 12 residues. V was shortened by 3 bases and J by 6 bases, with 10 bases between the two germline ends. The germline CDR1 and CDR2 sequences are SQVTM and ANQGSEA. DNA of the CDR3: TGCAGCGTTGACGCGGCCAGGGATACGCAGTATTTT. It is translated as CSVDAARDTQYF.

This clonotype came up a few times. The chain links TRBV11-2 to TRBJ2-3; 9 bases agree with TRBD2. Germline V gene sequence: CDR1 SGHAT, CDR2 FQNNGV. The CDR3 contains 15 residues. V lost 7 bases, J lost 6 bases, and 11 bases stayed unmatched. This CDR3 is CASTVSSGAGDTQYF. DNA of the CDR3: TGTGCCAGCACCGTTTCTAGCGGGGCGGGGGATACGCAGTATTTT.

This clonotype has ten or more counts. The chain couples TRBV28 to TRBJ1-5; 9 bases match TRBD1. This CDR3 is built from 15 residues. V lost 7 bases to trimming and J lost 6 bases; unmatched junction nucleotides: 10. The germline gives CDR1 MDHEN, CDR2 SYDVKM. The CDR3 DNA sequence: TGTGCCAGCATCCCGGGACAGGGCTGGGGTCAGCCCCAGCATTTT. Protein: CASIPGQGWGQPQHF.

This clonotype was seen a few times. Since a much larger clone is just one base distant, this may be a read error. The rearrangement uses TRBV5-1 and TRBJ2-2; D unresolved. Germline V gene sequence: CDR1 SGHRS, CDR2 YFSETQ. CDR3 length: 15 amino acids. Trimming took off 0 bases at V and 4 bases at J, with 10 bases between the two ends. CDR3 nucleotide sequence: TGCGCCAGCAGCTTGGTCCAAGGGATCACCGGGGAGCTGTTTTTT. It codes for CASSLVQGITGELFF.

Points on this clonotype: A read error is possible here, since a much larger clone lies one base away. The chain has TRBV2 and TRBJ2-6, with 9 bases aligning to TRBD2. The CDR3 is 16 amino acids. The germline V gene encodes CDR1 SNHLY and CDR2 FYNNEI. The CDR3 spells CASTGSGGPGANILTF. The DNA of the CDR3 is TGTGCCAGCACAGGCAGCGGGGGGCCTGGGGCCAACATCCTGACTTTC.

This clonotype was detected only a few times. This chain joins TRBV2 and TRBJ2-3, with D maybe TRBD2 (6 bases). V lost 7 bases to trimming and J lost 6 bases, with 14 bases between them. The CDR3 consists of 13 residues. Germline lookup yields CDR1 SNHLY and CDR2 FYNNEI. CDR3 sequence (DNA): TGTGCCAGCACTCTAGCGTCCTCGGATACGCAGTATTTT. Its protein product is CASTLASSDTQYF.

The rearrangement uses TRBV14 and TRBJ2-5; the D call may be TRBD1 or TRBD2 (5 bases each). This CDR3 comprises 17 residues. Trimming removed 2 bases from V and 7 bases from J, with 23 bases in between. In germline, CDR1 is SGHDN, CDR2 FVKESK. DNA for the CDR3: TGTGCCAGCAGCCAACGGGACCCCCCTTCCCAAAGGGGGACCCAGTACTTC. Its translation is CASSQRDPPSQRGTQYF.

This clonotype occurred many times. The DNA for the CDR3 is TGTGCCAGCAGCTCCGCTTGGAGCACAGATACGCAGTATTTT. Translation gives CASSSAWSTDTQYF. The chain employs TRBV5-5 and TRBJ2-3; no definite D call. CDR3 length: 14 amino acids. Germline CDR1 SGHKS, CDR2 YYEKEE (reference sequence). V was cut by 3 bases and J by 0 bases, with 8 bases left in between.

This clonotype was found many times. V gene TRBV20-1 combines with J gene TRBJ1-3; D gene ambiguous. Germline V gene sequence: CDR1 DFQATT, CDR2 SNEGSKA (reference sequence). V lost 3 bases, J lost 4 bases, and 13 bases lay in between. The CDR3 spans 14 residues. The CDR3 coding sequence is TGCAGTGCTAGTGACCCTACGGGGGGAAACACCATATATTTT. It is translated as CSASDPTGGNTIYF.

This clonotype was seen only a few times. The CDR3 reads CASSEVGGNEQFF. The CDR3 coding sequence is TGTGCCAGCAGTGAAGTAGGGGGCAATGAGCAGTTCTTC. The rearrangement joins TRBV2 to TRBJ2-1; D is perhaps TRBD1 (6 bases). This CDR3 is built from 13 residues. Trimming pared 1 base from V and 6 bases from J, leaving 7 bases between. The V gene's germline CDR1 is SNHLY and CDR2 FYNNEI.

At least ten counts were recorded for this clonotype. The chain's CDR3 is CASSLAPDRSGNTIYF. The CDR3 DNA reads as TGCGCCAGCAGCTTGGCGCCGGACCGCTCTGGAAACACCATATATTTT. The chain has TRBV5-1 and TRBJ1-3, with no clear D. Per the germline V gene, CDR1 is SGHRS and CDR2 is YFSETQ. This CDR3 has 16 residues. V was cut by 0 bases and J by 0 bases, with 10 bases left in between.

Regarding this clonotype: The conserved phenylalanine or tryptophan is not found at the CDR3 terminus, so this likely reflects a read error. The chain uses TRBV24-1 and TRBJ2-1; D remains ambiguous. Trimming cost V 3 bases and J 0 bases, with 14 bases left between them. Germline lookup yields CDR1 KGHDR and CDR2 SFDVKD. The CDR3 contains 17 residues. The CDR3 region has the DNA TGTGCCACCAGTGATCCTGCCCCCCTCAGCTCCTACAATGAGCAGTTCTCC. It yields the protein CATSDPAPLSSYNEQFS.